This entry concerns a single T cell receptor (beta chain). This sample stems from a study of blood T cells in healthy people across ages. V was clipped by 6 bases and J by 4 bases, with 15 bases between them. Germline V CDR1 and CDR2: SGHTA, FQGNSA. This CDR3 spans 15 amino acids. A second 7 to 11 cycle PCR used barcoded and J-beta primers. One entry per CDR3 protein results from TCRdb running MiXCR on the 5' RACE reads. The repertoire has fewer than 2,000,000 distinct CDR3 sequences, around 36% of them found once; the top ten carry roughly 12%. Every sample had a minimum of 6 million PBMCs isolated. The sequenced sample was blood. The V and J genes are TRBV7-2 and TRBJ2-2, with D possibly TRBD2 on 7 matching bases. This clonotype was obtained from a young woman in good health. CDR3 in DNA: TGTGCCAGCAGTCCACTAGGGGGGGTCACCGGGGAGCTGTTTTTT. It specifies CASSPLGGVTGELFF.